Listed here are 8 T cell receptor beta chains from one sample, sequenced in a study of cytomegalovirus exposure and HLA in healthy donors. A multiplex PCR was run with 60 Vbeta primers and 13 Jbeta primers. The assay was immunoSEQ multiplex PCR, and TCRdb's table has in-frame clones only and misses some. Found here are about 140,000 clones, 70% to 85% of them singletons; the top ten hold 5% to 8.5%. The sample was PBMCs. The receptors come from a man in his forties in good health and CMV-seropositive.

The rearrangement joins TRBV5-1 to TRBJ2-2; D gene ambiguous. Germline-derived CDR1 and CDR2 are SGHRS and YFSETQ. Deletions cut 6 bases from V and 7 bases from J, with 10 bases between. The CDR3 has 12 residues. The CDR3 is CASTPESGELFF. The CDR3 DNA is TGCGCCAGCACCCCTGAGAGCGGGGAGCTGTTTTTT.

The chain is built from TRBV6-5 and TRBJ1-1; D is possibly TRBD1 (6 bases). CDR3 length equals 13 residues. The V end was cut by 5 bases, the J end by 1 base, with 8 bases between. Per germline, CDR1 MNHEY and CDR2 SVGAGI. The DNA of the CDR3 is TGTGCCAGCAGTACACAGGGGAACACTGAAGCTTTCTTT. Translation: CASSTQGNTEAFF.

CDR3 in amino acids: CASSPLGTGEETQYF. The CDR3 coding sequence is TGTGCCAGCTCACCACTCGGGACAGGGGAAGAGACCCAGTACTTC. This chain connects TRBV18 to TRBJ2-5; TRBD1 aligns across 10 bases. The CDR3 loop spans 15 amino acids. V was pared by 1 base and J by 3 bases, with 2 bases of the junction left unmatched. Germline values: CDR1 KGHSH, CDR2 LQKENI.

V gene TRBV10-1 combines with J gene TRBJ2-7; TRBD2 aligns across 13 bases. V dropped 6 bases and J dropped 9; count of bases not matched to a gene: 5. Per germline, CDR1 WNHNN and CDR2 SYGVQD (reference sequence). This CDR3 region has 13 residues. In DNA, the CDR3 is TGCGCCAGCAGCCCCGGACTAGCGGGAGCGCAGTACTTC. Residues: CASSPGLAGAQYF.

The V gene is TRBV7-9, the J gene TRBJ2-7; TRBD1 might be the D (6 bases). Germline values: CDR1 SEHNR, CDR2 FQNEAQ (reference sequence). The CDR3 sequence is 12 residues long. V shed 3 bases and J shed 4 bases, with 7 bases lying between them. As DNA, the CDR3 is TGTGCCAGCAGCTTTGGACAGTACGAGCAGTACTTC. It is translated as CASSFGQYEQYF. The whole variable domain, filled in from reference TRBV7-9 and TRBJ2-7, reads DTGVSQNPRHKITKRGQNVTFRCDPISEHNRLYWYRQTLGQGPEFLTYFQNEAQLEKSRLLSDRFSAERPKGSFSTLEIQRTEQGDSAMYLCASSFGQYEQYFGPGTRLTVT.

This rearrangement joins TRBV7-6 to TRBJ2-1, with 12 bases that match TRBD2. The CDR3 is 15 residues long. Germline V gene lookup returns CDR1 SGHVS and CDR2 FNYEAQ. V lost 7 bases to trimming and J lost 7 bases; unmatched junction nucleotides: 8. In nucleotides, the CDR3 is TGTGCCAGCACCCTAGCGGGAGGGGGGGCGAATGAGCAGTTCTTC. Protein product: CASTLAGGGANEQFF.

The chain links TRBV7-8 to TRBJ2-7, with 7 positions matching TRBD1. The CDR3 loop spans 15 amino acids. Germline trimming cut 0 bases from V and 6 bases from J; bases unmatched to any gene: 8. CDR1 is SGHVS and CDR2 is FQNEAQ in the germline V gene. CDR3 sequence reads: CASSLAATGVGEQYF. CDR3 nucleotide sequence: TGTGCCAGCAGCTTAGCAGCCACAGGGGTCGGCGAGCAGTACTTC.

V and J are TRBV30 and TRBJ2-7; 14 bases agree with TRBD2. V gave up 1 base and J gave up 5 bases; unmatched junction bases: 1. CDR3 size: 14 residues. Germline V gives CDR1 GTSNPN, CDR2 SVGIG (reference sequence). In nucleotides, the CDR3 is TGTGCCTGGAGTGGGACTAGCGGGAGGAACGAGCAGTACTTC. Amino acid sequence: CAWSGTSGRNEQYF.